A selection of T cell receptor beta chains follows, all from one sample in a study of cytomegalovirus exposure and HLA in healthy donors. Method: immunoSEQ multiplex PCR; TCRdb's copy keeps in-frame clones and lacks some. The sample records 150,000 to 200,000 clones, approximately 83% being singletons. The specimen was PBMCs. These receptors all stem from a woman between 18 and 30 years old in good health and CMV-seronegative. Both conserved end residues are part of each CDR3. A D gene is named only where the DNA matches it firmly. The size of a clone is reported for some rows only, either as once, few or many, or as a class for expanded clones.

clone size,D gene,CDR3 length,J gene,V gene,CDR3 DNA,CDR3 protein
once,TRBD1,16,TRBJ2-7,TRBV9,TGTGCCAGCAGCGCCGGACAGGCCAATAAGGTCCACGAGCAGTACTTC,CASSAGQANKVHEQYF
once,NA,17,TRBJ2-1,TRBV7-9,TGTGCCAGCAGCTTAGCGGTTGGTGGGGGGATATACAATGAGCAGTTCTTC,CASSLAVGGGIYNEQFF
NA,NA,16,TRBJ2-3,TRBV7-3,TGTGCCAGCAGCCCAGTGGGTAGCAGCTACACAGATACGCAGTATTTT,CASSPVGSSYTDTQYF
NA,NA,12,TRBJ1-1,TRBV28,TGTGCCAGCATCCGGGTCGACACTGAAGCTTTCTTT,CASIRVDTEAFF
NA,NA,14,TRBJ1-2,TRBV28,TGTGCCAGCAGTCCGCCCCAGGGGTTCTATGGCTACACCTTC,CASSPPQGFYGYTF
NA,TRBD1,21,TRBJ2-7,TRBV15,TGTGCCACCAGCAGAGATCCACAAAATCCGGGACAGGGGACGCCGAGTGGGGAGCAGTACTTC,CATSRDPQNPGQGTPSGEQYF
NA,TRBD1,13,TRBJ2-7,TRBV28,TGTGTCTCTAGGGGGACAGCTACCTACGAGCAGTACTTC,CVSRGTATYEQYF
NA,NA,14,TRBJ1-2,TRBV14,TGTGCCAGCAGCCAAGTGGGGGGGTCCTTCGGCTACACCTTC,CASSQVGGSFGYTF
NA,NA,13,TRBJ2-5,TRBV19,TGTGCCAGTAGTGCCCTAGCAGGAGAGACCCAGTACTTC,CASSALAGETQYF
NA,NA,17,TRBJ2-4,TRBV2,TGTGCCAGCGCCCTCCGCCGGGACACGATAGCCAAAAACAGTCAGTACTTC,CASALRRDTIAKNSQYF
NA,TRBD2,15,TRBJ2-7,TRBV25-1,TGTGCCAGCAGTGAATCGGCTAGCGGCGCCTACGAGCAGTACTTC,CASSESASGAYEQYF
few,NA,13,TRBJ1-5,TRBV10-1,TGCGCCGGTGGGGGGGTTGGCAATCAGCCCCAGCATTTT,CAGGGVGNQPQHF
NA,NA,11,TRBJ1-2,TRBV30,TGTGCCTGGAGTGGGACTTATGGCTACACCTTC,CAWSGTYGYTF
NA,NA,13,TRBJ1-2,TRBV6-5,TGTGCCAGCAGTGGACTCCTACGAGGGGGCTACACCTTC,CASSGLLRGGYTF
NA,TRBD1,15,TRBJ1-5,TRBV19,TGTGCCAGTAGTGCGTCGACAGGGGGCAATCAGCCCCAGCATTTT,CASSASTGGNQPQHF
NA,TRBD2,17,TRBJ2-5,TRBV9,TGTGCCAGCAGCGTAGGTCGTCGGGGGGGTGCTGGAGAGACCCAGTACTTC,CASSVGRRGGAGETQYF
NA,NA,13,TRBJ1-2,TRBV18,TGTGCCAGCTCACCACCTTCGAACTATGGCTACACCTTC,CASSPPSNYGYTF
NA,TRBD1,13,TRBJ1-1,TRBV9,TGTGCCAGCAGCACACAGGGGCAGGCTGAAGCTTTCTTT,CASSTQGQAEAFF
NA,TRBD2,15,TRBJ2-3,TRBV6-5,TGTGCCAGCAATTTAGCGGGGAGCCGCACAGATACGCAGTATTTT,CASNLAGSRTDTQYF
NA,NA,14,TRBJ1-5,TRBV30,TGTGCCTGGAGTGTATACGGTAGCAATCAGCCCCAGCATTTT,CAWSVYGSNQPQHF
NA,NA,13,TRBJ1-2,TRBV11-2,TGTGCCAGCAGCTTCGACCCGGAGGCTGGCTACACCTTC,CASSFDPEAGYTF
NA,NA,14,TRBJ1-1,TRBV6-1,TGTGCCAGCACCGTCGACAGAAAGAACACTGAAGCTTTCTTT,CASTVDRKNTEAFF
NA,NA,11,TRBJ2-7,TRBV18,TGTGCCAGCACCCCAGGGTACGAGCAGTACTTC,CASTPGYEQYF
NA,NA,14,TRBJ2-7,TRBV5-8,TGTGCCAGCAGCAGACGAAGACAAGCCTACGAGCAGTACTTC,CASSRRRQAYEQYF
NA,NA,12,TRBJ1-6,TRBV30,TGTGCCTGGAGTGTACTTAGTTCACCCCTCCACTTT,CAWSVLSSPLHF
NA,NA,17,TRBJ1-5,TRBV5-6,TGTGCCAGCAGCTTGGGGGGCTGGGGGGATAGCAATCAGCCCCAGCATTTT,CASSLGGWGDSNQPQHF